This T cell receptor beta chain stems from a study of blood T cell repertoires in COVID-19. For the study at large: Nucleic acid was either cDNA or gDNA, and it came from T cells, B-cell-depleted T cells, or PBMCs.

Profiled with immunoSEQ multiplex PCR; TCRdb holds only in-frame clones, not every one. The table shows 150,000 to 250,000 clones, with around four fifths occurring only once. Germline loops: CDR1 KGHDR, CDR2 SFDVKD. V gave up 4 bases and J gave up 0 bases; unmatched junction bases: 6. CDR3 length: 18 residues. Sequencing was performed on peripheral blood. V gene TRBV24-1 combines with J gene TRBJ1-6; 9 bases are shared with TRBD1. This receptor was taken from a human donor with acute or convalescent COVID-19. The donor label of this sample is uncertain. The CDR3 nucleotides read TGTGCCACCAGTGAAGGGACAGGGACGGACTCCTATAATTCACCCCTCCACTTT. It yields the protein CATSEGTGTDSYNSPLHF.